This TCR beta chain was identified in a study of cytomegalovirus exposure and HLA in healthy donors (dated by TCRdb to 2016 to 2017). Some background on the complete study: An earlier analysis of about 530 of the donors reported 276 Gb of sequence data and 100 million to 120 million unique TCR beta sequences obtained from approximately 180 million T cells. An early release covering roughly 600 HLA-typed donors comprised approximately 300 gigabases of sequencing data and some 79 million unique TCR sequences. Of the 300 to 500 genotyped donors, 81% were placed in the genetic ancestry cluster associated with self-reported Caucasian donors. The study aimed to test whether signatures of past pathogen exposure could be identified by cataloging public T cell receptors. Using immunosequencing, the study profiled T cell repertoires from approximately 700 subjects and related those repertoires to cytomegalovirus serostatus. In addition to the first cohort of roughly 700 subjects, a separate validation cohort of 120 different subjects was used. To predict cytomegalovirus infection status, the study combined high-throughput TCR immunosequencing, statistical association of individual TCRs with disease status, and machine learning. In a later analysis, previously published TCR beta repertoires from 550 to 700 donors were re-analyzed and high-resolution HLA genotyping was added so that TCR occurrence patterns could be studied. Rather than using new phenotypic data, the later analysis identified candidate immune exposures from TCR beta sequences and from how often those sequences occurred across donors. An earlier analysis of around 640 of the donors used high-throughput TCR beta sequencing to judge whether each TCR beta V gene segment behaved as functional or pseudogenic. Donor age, sex, ethnicity and CMV serostatus were compiled together with the repertoire data. A later genetic analysis used genome-wide SNP genotypes for 398 of the 666 donors, treating that subset as a discovery cohort. All discovery cohort repertoires had been generated on a single sequencing platform. Class I and class II HLA loci were covered by the typing at four-digit resolution. Typing coverage differed by locus: A, B, C, DRB1 and DQB1 were typed in roughly 620-640 donors, DQA1 in 500 to 550, DPA1 in some 600, and DPB1 in about 450. Four to six DR-DQ haplotypes were handled as single units for association and clustering, since linkage in the cohort was strong. On average, around 240,000 unique TCR beta nucleotide sequences were sequenced per donor among fewer than 500 genotyped donors of the cohort, with 15% to 20% of those sequences being non-productive.

What the research found in general, with its limitations: According to a later analysis, parvovirus B19, influenza, CMV and Epstein-Barr virus appeared linked to several top co-occurrence clusters. This cohort had only TCR beta chains sequenced, and the lack of alpha or paired-chain data limited which features could be detected. In a later genetic analysis, a missense DCLRE1C variant was associated with V-gene and J-gene trimming of TCR beta chains, and the association was replicated in an independent cohort. According to the authors, the approach could potentially be generalized to other disease states and immunological phenotypes. A cluster of highly shared sequence variants was judged likely to represent a technical artifact of the sequencing pipeline. In a later analysis, the rate of TCR association differed among HLA loci, with DRB1 alleles having the most associated TCRs and HLA-C alleles having the fewest. A further reported finding was that TCR beta sequences accurately predicted the HLA-A and HLA-B alleles for most subjects in the first cohort. Compared with the roughly 600-donor mean, donors in an Asian-associated ancestry cluster had fewer N-insertions in productive TCRs, according to a later genetic analysis. Roughly uniform sequencing depth across donors was assumed in presence/absence analyses, although this assumption may not hold. The classifier was reported to diagnose cytomegalovirus status with high specificity and sensitivity in both the original cohort and the validation cohort. While some public TCRs were present in many individuals, most TCR sequences turned up only very rarely across donors. The 87-base-pair reads could not distinguish some IMGT-functional V segments, including TRBV6-2 and TRBV6-3, so those segments were excluded. For the cohort, immune exposure information was limited to CMV serostatus. Most CMV-associated TCR beta chains appeared to be HLA-restricted in a later analysis, and the HLA associations seemed to be driven largely by CMV exposure. Correlated functional status among segregating V segments might be attributable to linkage disequilibrium, but an unknown experimental factor could not be ruled out. Three of the identified cytomegalovirus-associated TCR beta chains were confirmed in vitro to be specific for cytomegalovirus antigens. In a later analysis, HLA-associated TCR beta chains were found to be more clonally expanded and to have lower generation probabilities than equally common non-associated chains. Because HLA typing was unavailable for some donors at each locus, only the typed subset was used in association tests. The study listed 164 TCR beta chains as associated with cytomegalovirus. In an earlier analysis of 587 of the donors, most TCR beta V segments were observed in productive rearrangements about 87% or about 30% of the time, broadly matching IMGT annotations. Over 15 rarely observed V segments, including chromosome 9 orphons, were excluded from the earlier analysis of about 610 of the donors because counts were too low. In a later analysis, about 16,000 TCR beta sequences were associated with specific HLA alleles at a false discovery rate of 0.05. When HLA alleles, especially DR and DQ, strongly co-occurred, attributing TCR associations to individual alleles was difficult.

Of note for this clone: What antigen it recognizes has not been identified. The sample holds no much larger clone one base away, and base qualities are not on file.

The library relied on the immunoSEQ multiplex PCR assay. The multiplex PCR relied on a mix of 60 forward primers for TCR Vbeta segments and 13 reverse primers for TCR Jbeta segments. The CDR3 region of rearranged TCR beta genes was amplified from genomic DNA by a multiplex PCR assay. Amplified TCR beta libraries were sequenced as 87-base-pair reads on the Illumina HiSeq System. Concerning the study's data processing: Across the 500 to 750 repertoires, a later analysis counted tens of millions of unique TCR beta chains, about 10 million of which were shared by at least two donors. Raw reads were error-corrected and collapsed into unique sequences with a nearest-neighbor algorithm that merged closely related sequences to remove PCR and sequencing errors. CDR3 sequences were aligned to IMGT reference sequences to assign V, D and J gene segments. For a sequence to be retained, at least a six-nucleotide match to both a V gene segment and a J gene segment was required. Rearrangements were called productive when the CDR3 lacked stop codons and stayed in frame with V and J; all others were non-productive. Following IMGT convention, CDR3 was defined as the stretch from the second conserved V-encoded cysteine up to the conserved J-encoded phenylalanine. Sequences without an unambiguous match to a single V gene segment were excluded from the earlier analysis of about 640 of the donors. In an earlier analysis of 500 to 750 of the donors, V segments were called functional above 56.7% productive rearrangements and were called segregating when the between-donor standard deviation exceeded 5%. A statistical classification framework was built for diagnosing cytomegalovirus status from the catalog of TCR beta chain sequences. In a later analysis, TCR nucleotide sequences were compared against IMGT/GENE-DB human TR gene sequences so that V and J genes could be assigned. In a later analysis, CDR3 sequences and most-parsimonious VDJ recombination scenarios were assigned using the TCRdist pipeline. In a later analysis, every TCR beta chain was defined by the combination of its CDR3 amino acid sequence and its V-gene family, and reads without a unique V-gene family were dropped. A later analysis removed 592 highly shared, low-generation-probability nucleotide sequences to deal with suspected cross-contamination and a sequencing artifact. A later analysis calculated a clonal expansion index for each public chain from normalized within-repertoire ranks of inferred template counts. In a later analysis, generation probabilities were computed with a VDJ recombination model fitted to out-of-frame rearrangements, and the resulting probabilities were checked against IGoR. A later analysis scored TCR-TCR, TCR-HLA and TCR-CMV co-occurrence with hypergeometric tests, applying a repertoire-size bias correction to TCR pairs. A later analysis estimated false discovery rates by permuting HLA or CMV assignments 20 times. In a later analysis, co-occurring TCRs were grouped using DBSCAN, and TCRdist sequence similarity was added for clustering within HLA-allele-positive subsets. Co-occurrence clustering excluded repertoires with fewer than 30,000 or more than 120,000 public chains, plus five with anomalous nucleotide sharing. TCRdb took over this immuneACCESS table, retaining in-frame rearrangements with V and J assigned. Such tables are incomplete; in checked studies, under half of the missing clones stem from an unresolved V gene, and the remainder is unexplained. V, J and clone size are those of that table, while D and trimming were read from the DNA. The sample yields around 150,000 clones; around 65% were counted once. The top ten clonotypes cover 6.5% of the sample.

In the germline V gene (reference sequence), CDR1 corresponds to SGHNT and CDR2 to YYREEE. The CDR3 covers 15 residues, taking in both the cysteine and the phenylalanine. Just the 45-base CDR3 DNA is kept, in frame starting at base 1. The V end gives up 5 bases and the J end 6 bases, leaving 10 bases in the junction not matched to a gene. The cohort was made up of approximately 670 healthy bone marrow donors. At the time of sampling, all cohort members were nominally healthy, though unrecorded immune exposures were likely present. The donor was CMV seronegative and belonged to the group of several hundred seronegative cohort members. A peripheral blood sample was provided by each donor, and peripheral blood mononuclear cells were used for TCR beta sequencing. The Qiagen DNeasy Blood Extraction Kit was used to extract genomic DNA from the blood cell samples.

This clonotype was sampled from a woman aged 55-75 years in good health and CMV-seronegative. The sequence joins TRBV5-4 to TRBJ2-1; a stretch of 8 junction bases matches TRBD2. Sequencing used PBMCs. This receptor carries the CDR3 CASSPAGGIINEQFF. The bases read TGTGCCAGCAGTCCGGCGGGGGGAATAATCAATGAGCAGTTCTTC.